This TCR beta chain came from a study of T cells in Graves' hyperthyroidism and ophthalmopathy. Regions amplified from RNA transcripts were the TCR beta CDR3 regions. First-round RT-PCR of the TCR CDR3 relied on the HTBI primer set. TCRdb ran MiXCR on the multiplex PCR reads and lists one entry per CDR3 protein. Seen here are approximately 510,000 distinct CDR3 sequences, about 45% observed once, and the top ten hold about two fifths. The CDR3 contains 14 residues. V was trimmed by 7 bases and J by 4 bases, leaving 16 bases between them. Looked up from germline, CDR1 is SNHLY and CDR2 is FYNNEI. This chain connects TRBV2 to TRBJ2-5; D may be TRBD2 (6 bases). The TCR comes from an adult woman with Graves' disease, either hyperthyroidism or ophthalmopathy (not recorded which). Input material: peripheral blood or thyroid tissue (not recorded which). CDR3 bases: TGTGCCAGCACCGTGGGGCAGGGAGGAGAGACCCAGTACTTC. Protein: CASTVGQGGETQYF.